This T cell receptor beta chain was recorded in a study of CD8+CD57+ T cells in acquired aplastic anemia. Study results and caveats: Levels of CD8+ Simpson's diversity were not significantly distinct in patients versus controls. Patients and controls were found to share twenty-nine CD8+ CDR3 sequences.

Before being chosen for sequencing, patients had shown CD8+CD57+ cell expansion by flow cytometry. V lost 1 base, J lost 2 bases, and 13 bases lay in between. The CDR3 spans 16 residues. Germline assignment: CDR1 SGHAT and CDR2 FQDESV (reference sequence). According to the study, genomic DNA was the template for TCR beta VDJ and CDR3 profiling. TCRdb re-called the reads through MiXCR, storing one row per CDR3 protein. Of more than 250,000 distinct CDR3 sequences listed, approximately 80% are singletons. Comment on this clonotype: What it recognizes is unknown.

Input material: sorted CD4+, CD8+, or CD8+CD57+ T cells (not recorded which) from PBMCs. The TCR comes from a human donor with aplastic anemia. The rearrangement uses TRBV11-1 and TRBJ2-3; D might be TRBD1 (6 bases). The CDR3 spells CASSLVIRGPTDTQYF. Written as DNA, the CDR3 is TGTGCCAGCAGCTTAGTCATCAGGGGACCCACAGATACGCAGTATTTT.